Listed below are T cell receptor beta chains from one sample, sequenced in a study of cytomegalovirus exposure and HLA in healthy donors. Sequencing used immunoSEQ multiplex PCR; TCRdb keeps in-frame clones, though not all of them. The sample carries roughly 150,000 clones, almost 85% recorded once. What was sequenced was PBMCs. Source of these receptors: a man aged 25-45 years in good health and CMV-seropositive. The CDR3 runs from the conserved cysteine through the conserved F or W. D genes are given only for firm matches. Size tells how often a clone was seen (once, few, many) or the class of an expanded clone, and some rows leave it out.

CSARRGENTGELFF	TGCAGCGCCCGACGGGGGGAAAACACCGGGGAGCTGTTTTTT	TRBJ2-2	TRBV29-1	TRBD2	NA
CAWKGQGYEQYF	TGTGCCTGGAAGGGACAGGGCTACGAGCAGTACTTC	TRBJ2-7	TRBV30	TRBD1	NA
CASSLARGDVETRYF	TGTGCCAGCAGCTTGGCCCGAGGAGACGTGGAGACCCGGTACTTC	TRBJ2-5	TRBV13	NA	NA
CASSERRGLNTEAFF	TGTGCCAGCAGCGAACGACGGGGTTTGAACACTGAAGCTTTCTTT	TRBJ1-1	TRBV7-9	NA	NA
CASSLAAQGSRPQHF	TGTGCCAGCAGTTTAGCGGCCCAGGGGAGTCGGCCCCAGCATTTT	TRBJ1-5	TRBV28	NA	once
CASTGRGEPYEQYF	TGTGCCAGCACCGGGAGGGGGGAACCCTACGAGCAGTACTTC	TRBJ2-7	TRBV28	TRBD2	few
CASSVGDRIALNEQFF	TGTGCCAGCAGCGTGGGGGACAGAATCGCTTTGAATGAGCAGTTCTTC	TRBJ2-1	TRBV5-4	TRBD1	once
CASSIVGASTYEQYF	TGTGCCAGTAGTATAGTAGGGGCCTCGACCTACGAGCAGTACTTC	TRBJ2-7	TRBV19	NA	NA
CASGTSGGGEAQYF	TGTGCCAGCGGGACTAGCGGGGGTGGGGAGGCGCAGTATTTT	TRBJ2-3	TRBV25-1	TRBD2	NA
CANGLAGVNNEQFF	TGTGCCAATGGACTAGCGGGAGTTAACAATGAGCAGTTCTTC	TRBJ2-1	TRBV6-1	TRBD2	NA
CASSSGPMSYEQYF	TGTGCCAGCAGTTCGGGTCCGATGTCCTACGAGCAGTACTTC	TRBJ2-7	TRBV28	NA	NA
CASSLNTEASLYEQYF	TGTGCCAGCAGTTTAAACACGGAGGCTTCTCTCTACGAGCAGTACTTC	TRBJ2-7	TRBV27	NA	few
CASSLGRGAVRETQYF	TGTGCCAGCAGCTTGGGGCGTGGGGCAGTAAGGGAGACCCAGTACTTC	TRBJ2-5	TRBV5-8	NA	NA
CASSQALARKELLAKNIQYF	TGCGCCAGCAGCCAGGCACTAGCGCGGAAAGAGCTACTAGCCAAAAACATTCAGTACTTC	TRBJ2-4	TRBV4-1	TRBD2	NA
CASSPPGGLVDEQFF	TGTGCCAGCAGCCCGCCGGGGGGCTTAGTCGATGAGCAGTTCTTC	TRBJ2-1	TRBV6-5	NA	once
CASSEPGLAGYNEQFF	TGCGCCAGCAGTGAGCCGGGACTAGCGGGGTACAATGAGCAGTTCTTC	TRBJ2-1	TRBV10-2	TRBD2	NA
CASSSLRSGRALYEQYF	TGTGCCAGCAGCTCACTGAGAAGCGGGAGGGCCCTCTACGAGCAGTACTTC	TRBJ2-7	TRBV5-6	TRBD2	NA
CASSSREGSLETQYF	TGTGCCAGCAGCTCCCGGGAAGGCTCTTTAGAGACCCAGTACTTC	TRBJ2-5	TRBV5-4	NA	NA
CASTRDSGGYEQYF	TGTGCCAGCACCCGGGATAGCGGGGGGTACGAGCAGTACTTC	TRBJ2-7	TRBV9	TRBD2	NA
CASSIDRAANYGYTF	TGTGCCAGTAGTATAGATCGAGCCGCTAACTATGGCTACACCTTC	TRBJ1-2	TRBV19	NA	few
CASSRGGNTDTQYF	TGTGCCAGCAGCCGGGGGGGAAACACAGATACGCAGTATTTT	TRBJ2-3	TRBV9	TRBD2	NA
CASSLDPGDTQYF	TGTGCCAGCAGCTTAGACCCCGGTGATACGCAGTATTTT	TRBJ2-3	TRBV7-9	NA	few
CASSRLAGGSADTQYF	TGTGCCAGTAGTAGACTAGCGGGCGGATCGGCAGATACGCAGTATTTT	TRBJ2-3	TRBV19	TRBD2	NA
CASSPRIAGQEETQYF	TGTGCCAGCAGTCCCCGCATAGCGGGACAAGAAGAGACCCAGTACTTC	TRBJ2-5	TRBV27	TRBD2	NA
CASSLGQGSDYGYTF	TGCGCCAGCAGCTTGGGACAGGGTAGTGACTATGGCTACACCTTC	TRBJ1-2	TRBV5-1	TRBD1	NA
CASRQGEATDTQYF	TGCGCCAGCAGACAGGGGGAAGCCACAGATACGCAGTATTTT	TRBJ2-3	TRBV4-3	TRBD1	NA
CASITGDTEAFF	TGTGCCAGTATCACAGGGGATACTGAAGCTTTCTTT	TRBJ1-1	TRBV19	TRBD1	NA
CASEAFKGNTIYF	TGTGCCAGTGAGGCCTTTAAGGGAAACACCATATATTTT	TRBJ1-3	TRBV19	NA	NA
CAWSVRAGNNYGYTF	TGTGCCTGGAGTGTAAGGGCAGGGAATAACTATGGCTACACCTTC	TRBJ1-2	TRBV30	NA	once
CASSPRNTREQYF	TGTGCCAGCAGTCCCCGGAACACTAGAGAGCAGTACTTC	TRBJ2-7	TRBV28	NA	NA